This T cell receptor beta chain was retrieved from a study of PD-L1 blockade in urothelial cancer. Clones were read by immunoSEQ multiplex PCR, and TCRdb kept only the in-frame ones, dropping some. This table has 40,000 to 55,000 clones, 84% appearing once. Between the trimmed V and J ends, which lost 3 bases and 0 bases, there was a span of 14 bases. CDR3 size: 15 residues. Germline CDR1 reads GTSNPN; CDR2 reads SVGIG (reference sequence). The receptor comes from a man in his forties with urothelial cancer. V and J are TRBV30 and TRBJ1-1, with no clear D. The starting material was PBMCs, obtained around atezolizumab (anti-PD-L1) treatment. CDR3 coding DNA: TGTGCCTGGAGCGGCCGGGTCCGGGTGAACACTGAAGCTTTCTTT. It yields the protein CAWSGRVRVNTEAFF.